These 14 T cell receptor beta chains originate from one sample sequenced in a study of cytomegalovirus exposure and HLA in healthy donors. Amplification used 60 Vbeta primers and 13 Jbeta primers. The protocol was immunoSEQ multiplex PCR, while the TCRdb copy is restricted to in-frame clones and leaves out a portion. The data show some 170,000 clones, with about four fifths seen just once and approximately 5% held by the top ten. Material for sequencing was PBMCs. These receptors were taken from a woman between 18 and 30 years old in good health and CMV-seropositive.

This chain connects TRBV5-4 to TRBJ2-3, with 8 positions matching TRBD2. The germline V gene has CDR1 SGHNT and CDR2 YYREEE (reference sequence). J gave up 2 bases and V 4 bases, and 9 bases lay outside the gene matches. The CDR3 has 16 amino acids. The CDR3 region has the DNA TGTGCCAGCAGCGTTCGGCGGGGGGCCGACACAGATACGCAGTATTTT. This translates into CASSVRRGADTDTQYF.

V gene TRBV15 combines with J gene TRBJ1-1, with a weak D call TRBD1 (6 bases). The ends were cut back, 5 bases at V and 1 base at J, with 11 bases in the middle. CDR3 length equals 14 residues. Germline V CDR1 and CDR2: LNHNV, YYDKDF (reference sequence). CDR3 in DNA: TGTGCCACCAGCCGAAGCAGGGGGAACACTGAAGCTTTCTTT. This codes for CATSRSRGNTEAFF. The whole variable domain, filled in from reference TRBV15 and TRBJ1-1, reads DAMVIQNPRYQVTQFGKPVTLSCSQTLNHNVMYWYQQKSSQAPKLLFHYYDKDFNNEADTPDNFQSRRPNTSFCFLDIRSPGLGDTAMYLCATSRSRGNTEAFFGQGTRLTVV.

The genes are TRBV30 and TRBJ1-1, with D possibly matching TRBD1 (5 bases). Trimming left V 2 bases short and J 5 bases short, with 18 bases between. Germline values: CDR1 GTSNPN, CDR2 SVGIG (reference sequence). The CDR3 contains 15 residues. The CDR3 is CAWSTSLLRGTEAFF. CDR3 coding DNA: TGTGCCTGGAGTACCAGCCTCCTTCGGGGGACTGAAGCTTTCTTT.

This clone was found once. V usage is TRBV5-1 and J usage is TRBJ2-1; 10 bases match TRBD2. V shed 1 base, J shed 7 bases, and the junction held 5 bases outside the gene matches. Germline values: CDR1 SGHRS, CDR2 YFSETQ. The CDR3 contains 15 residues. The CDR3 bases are TGCGCCAGCAGCTTGAGTCTAGCGGGGGTAAATGAGCAGTTCTTC. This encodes CASSLSLAGVNEQFF. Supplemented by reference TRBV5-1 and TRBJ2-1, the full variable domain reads KAGVTQTPRYLIKTRGQQVTLSCSPISGHRSVSWYQQTPGQGLQFLFEYFSETQRNKGNFPGRFSGRQFSNSRSEMNVSTLELGDSALYLCASSLSLAGVNEQFFGPGTRLTVL.

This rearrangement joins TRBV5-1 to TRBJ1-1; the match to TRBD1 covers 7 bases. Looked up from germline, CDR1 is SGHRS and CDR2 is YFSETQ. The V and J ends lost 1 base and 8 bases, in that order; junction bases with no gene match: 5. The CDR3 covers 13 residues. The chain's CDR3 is CASSLYLGQEAFF. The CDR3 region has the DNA TGCGCCAGCAGCTTGTATCTGGGACAGGAAGCTTTCTTT.

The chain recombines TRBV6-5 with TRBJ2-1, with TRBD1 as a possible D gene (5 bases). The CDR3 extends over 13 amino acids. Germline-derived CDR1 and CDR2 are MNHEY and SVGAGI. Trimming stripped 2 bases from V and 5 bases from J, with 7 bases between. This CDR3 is CASSYGANNEQFF. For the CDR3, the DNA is TGTGCCAGCAGTTACGGGGCCAACAATGAGCAGTTCTTC.

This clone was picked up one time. The CDR3 here is CASSLGTSGGLETQYF. DNA for the CDR3: TGTGCCAGCAGCCTAGGGACTAGCGGGGGGCTAGAGACCCAGTACTTC. The chain carries TRBV5-6 and TRBJ2-5; 15 bases line up with TRBD2. Germline trimming cut 4 bases from V and 4 bases from J; bases unmatched to any gene: 5. This CDR3 has 16 residues. Germline assignment: CDR1 SGHDT and CDR2 YYEEEE.

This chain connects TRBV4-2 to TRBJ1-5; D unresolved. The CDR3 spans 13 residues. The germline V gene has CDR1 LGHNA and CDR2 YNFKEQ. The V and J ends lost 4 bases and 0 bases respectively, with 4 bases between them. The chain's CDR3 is CASSRHSNQPQHF. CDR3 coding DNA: TGTGCCAGCAGCCGACATAGCAATCAGCCCCAGCATTTT.

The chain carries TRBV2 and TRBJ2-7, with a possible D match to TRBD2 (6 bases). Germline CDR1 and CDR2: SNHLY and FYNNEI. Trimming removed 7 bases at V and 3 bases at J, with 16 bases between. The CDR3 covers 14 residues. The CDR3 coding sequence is TGTGCCAGCACCACAGCCGGAGGGGACTACGAGCAGTACTTC. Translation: CASTTAGGDYEQYF.

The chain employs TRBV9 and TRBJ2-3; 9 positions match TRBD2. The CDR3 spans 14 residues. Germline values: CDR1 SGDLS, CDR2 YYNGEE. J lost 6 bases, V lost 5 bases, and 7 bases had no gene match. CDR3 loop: CASSAGGVGDTQYF. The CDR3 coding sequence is TGTGCCAGCAGTGCGGGGGGGGTAGGTGATACGCAGTATTTT.

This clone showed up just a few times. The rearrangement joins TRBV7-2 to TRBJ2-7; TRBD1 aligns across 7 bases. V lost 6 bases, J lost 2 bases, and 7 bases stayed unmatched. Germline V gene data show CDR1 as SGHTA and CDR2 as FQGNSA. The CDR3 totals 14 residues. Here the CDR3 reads CASSFDRDAYEQYF. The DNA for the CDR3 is TGTGCCAGCAGTTTCGACAGGGACGCCTACGAGCAGTACTTC.

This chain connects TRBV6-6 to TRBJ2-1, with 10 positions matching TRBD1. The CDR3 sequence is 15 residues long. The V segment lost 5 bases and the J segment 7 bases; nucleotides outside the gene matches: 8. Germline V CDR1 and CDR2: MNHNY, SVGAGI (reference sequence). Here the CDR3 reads CASSSPGQGTNEQFF. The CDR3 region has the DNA TGTGCCAGCAGTAGTCCGGGACAGGGGACGAATGAGCAGTTCTTC.

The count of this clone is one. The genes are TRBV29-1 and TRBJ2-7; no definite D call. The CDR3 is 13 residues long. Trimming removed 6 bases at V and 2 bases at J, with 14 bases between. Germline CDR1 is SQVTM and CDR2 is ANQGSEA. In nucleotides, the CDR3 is TGCAGCGTGGCTAGGCGCCAGACCTACGAGCAGTACTTC. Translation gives CSVARRQTYEQYF.

The CDR3 region has the DNA TGTGCCAGCAGTTTCCAGGGTTCGAGCAATCAGCCCCAGCATTTT. Its translation is CASSFQGSSNQPQHF. The gene calls are TRBV28 and TRBJ1-5; maybe TRBD1 (5 bases). Germline V gives CDR1 MDHEN, CDR2 SYDVKM. CDR3 length: 15 residues. The V gene lost 3 bases and the J gene lost 1 base, with 10 bases spanning the gap.